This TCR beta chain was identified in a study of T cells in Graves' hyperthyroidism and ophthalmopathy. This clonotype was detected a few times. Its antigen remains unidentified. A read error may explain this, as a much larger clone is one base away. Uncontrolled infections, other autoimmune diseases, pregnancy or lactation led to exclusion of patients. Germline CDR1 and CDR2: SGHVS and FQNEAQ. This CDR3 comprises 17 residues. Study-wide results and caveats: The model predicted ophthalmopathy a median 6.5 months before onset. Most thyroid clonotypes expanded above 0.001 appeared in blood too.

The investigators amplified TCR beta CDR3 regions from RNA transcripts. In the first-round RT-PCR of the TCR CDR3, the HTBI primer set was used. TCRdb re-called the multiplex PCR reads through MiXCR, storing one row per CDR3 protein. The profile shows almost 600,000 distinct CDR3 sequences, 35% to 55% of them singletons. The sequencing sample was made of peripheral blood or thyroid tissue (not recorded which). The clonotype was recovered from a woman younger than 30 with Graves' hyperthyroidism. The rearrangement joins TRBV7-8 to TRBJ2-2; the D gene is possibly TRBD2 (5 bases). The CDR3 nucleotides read TGTGCCAGCAGCCCAGGAATTACTGGGCCGAACACCGGGGAGCTGGTTTTT. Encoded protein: CASSPGITGPNTGELVF.